This is a list of T cell receptor beta chains from one sample in a study of graft-versus-host responses after intestinal transplantation. Measured with immunoSEQ multiplex PCR; TCRdb has only the in-frame clones, and not every one. The table has roughly 9,400 clones, roughly 31% seen once. Here the sequenced sample was alloreactive CD4+ T cells from a mixed lymphocyte reaction culture, taken before intestinal transplant. The receptors derive from a human patient who received an intestinal transplant. Both conserved end residues are part of each CDR3.

TRBV6-6	TRBJ2-2	CASSYLGGGRTGELFF
TRBV18	TRBJ1-2	CASSPTAVDGYTF
TRBV2	TRBJ1-1	CASSVQNTEAFF
TRBV28	TRBJ2-7	CASSLLTWGAGAGEQYF
TRBV27	TRBJ2-7	CASGHTGTSVEQYF
TRBV4-2	TRBJ2-3	CASSLRVLPSTDTQYF
TRBV5-6	TRBJ1-2	CASSPGSYGYTF
TRBV7-2	TRBJ2-1	CASSSTSGVYNEQFF
TRBV19	TRBJ1-1	CASRGQGNTEAFF
TRBV5-1	TRBJ1-1	CASTALGIVNTEAFF
TRBV11-2	TRBJ2-3	CASSLLAGGTTDTQYF
TRBV7-9	TRBJ1-1	CASSLVGRNTEAFF
TRBV19	TRBJ2-7	CATSGTGTYEQYF
TRBV6-1	TRBJ2-7	CASSTLAGVTYEQYF
TRBV6-5	TRBJ2-5	CASSPSGVGVETQYF
TRBV11-2	TRBJ1-1	CASSLARPGPGAEAFF
TRBV4-2	TRBJ1-5	CASSQALGQANQPQHF
TRBV6-1	TRBJ1-2	CASSAAEGNPYGYTF
TRBV6-1	TRBJ2-2	CASSRLVSTGELFF
TRBV5-1	TRBJ2-3	CASSPTSGTDTQYF
TRBV6-5	TRBJ2-7	CASSALWTSGAIQYF
TRBV5-4	TRBJ2-3	CASSLRRVSTDTQYF
TRBV6-1	TRBJ2-7	CASTKGGVGYEQYF
TRBV6-6	TRBJ2-7	CASSYGHSYEQYF
TRBV4-1	TRBJ2-1	CASSHRDRRDNEQFF
TRBV6-1	TRBJ1-2	CATGAPGRFYGYTF
TRBV7-2	TRBJ1-5	CASSLVALMANQPQHF
TRBV6-5	TRBJ1-5	CASSPPGQEQPQHF
TRBV6-1	TRBJ2-1	CASSEGSGGTYNEQFF
TRBV6-1	TRBJ1-4	CASTGSNNEKLFF
TRBV30	TRBJ2-7	CACQVGAQGQYF
TRBV4-1	TRBJ2-1	CASSQDRGKLYNEQFF
TRBV19	TRBJ1-1	CASRGVFTEAFF
TRBV30	TRBJ1-3	CAWSGLSGNTIYF
TRBV7-8	TRBJ1-4	CASSPQALANEKLFF
TRBV9	TRBJ2-7	CASSVGDSSSYEQYF
TRBV6-1	TRBJ1-2	CASSQQNYGYTF
TRBV21-1	TRBJ2-1	CAPREEGGDEQFF
TRBV7-4	TRBJ1-4	CASSSPSSGENEKLFF
TRBV6-5	TRBJ2-7	CASSYGLLEQYF
TRBV6-1	TRBJ2-1	CASSRLAGGFNEQFF
TRBV10-3	TRBJ2-7	CAISQDSYEQYF
TRBV5-1	TRBJ2-1	CASSFGGSSYNEQFF
TRBV4-2	TRBJ2-3	CASSPGTSGSWGTDTQYF
TRBV9	TRBJ2-5	CASSLGTSGQETQYF
TRBV6-6	TRBJ1-2	CASSSRDRVTYGYTF